This section outlines one T cell receptor beta chain sequence together with its context. Its antigen is not identified. The data derive from a study of Graves' ophthalmopathy and Graves' hyperthyroidism. Findings of the study overall: The model achieved around 67% sensitivity and under 75% specificity for ophthalmopathy progression.

CDR3 regions of TCR beta were amplified from RNA transcripts. HTBI primers were used in a first-round RT-PCR, which preceded a second-round multiplex PCR. TCRdb recomputed calls from the multiplex PCR reads with MiXCR, one row per CDR3 protein. The data contain around 1.1 million distinct CDR3 sequences, around a third of them singletons. The CDR3 length is 14 residues. Germline-derived CDR1 and CDR2 are GTSNPN and SVGIG (reference sequence). The V segment lost 3 bases and the J segment 0 bases; nucleotides outside the gene matches: 3. The receptor was isolated from an adult man with Graves' hyperthyroidism. The V gene is TRBV30, the J gene TRBJ1-1; 8 nucleotides agree with TRBD1. Sequenced sample: peripheral blood or thyroid tissue (not recorded which). CDR3 sequence: CAWRGQVMNTEAFF. CDR3 sequence (DNA): TGTGCCTGGAGGGGACAGGTTATGAACACTGAAGCTTTCTTT.